These 30 T cell receptor beta chains share one sample of origin, sequenced in a study of beta chain features in type 1 diabetes. Whole-study results and caveats: All four CD4+ subsets of Type 1 diabetes patients contained TCRB CDR3s that were moderately but significantly shorter.

Their antigens are not known. The sequenced template was cDNA made from the entire isolated RNA. Profiled with immunoSEQ multiplex PCR; TCRdb holds only in-frame clones, not every one. The sample records 95,000 to 150,000 clones, roughly 15% being singletons. The sequenced sample consisted of central memory CD4+ T cells from blood. Every receptor here comes from a man aged 25-40 years with type 1 diabetes.

This clone came up many times. The J gene is TRBJ2-3, the V gene TRBV28; unclear D gene. Germline CDR1 and CDR2: MDHEN and SYDVKM. The CDR3 length is 14 residues. Trimming removed 5 bases from V and 1 base from J, with 10 bases in between. For the CDR3, the DNA is TGTGCCAGCAGTCCCTCTGCGGGCACAGATACGCAGTATTTT. Its protein is CASSPSAGTDTQYF.

This chain links TRBV14 with TRBJ2-1; D is unclear. With 4 bases removed from V and 9 bases from J, the gap between germline ends came to 13 bases. The CDR3 is made up of 13 amino acids. CDR1 and CDR2 (germline): SGHDN, FVKESK. The DNA of the CDR3 is TGTGCCAGCAGCCCGAACCTAGACGGTGAGCAGTTCTTC. Its protein is CASSPNLDGEQFF.

This clone has just a few counts. The chain couples TRBV7-9 to TRBJ1-2; 8 nucleotides agree with TRBD1. V lost 5 bases to trimming and J lost 6 bases; unmatched junction nucleotides: 11. The CDR3 sequence is 15 residues long. Germline V gene lookup returns CDR1 SEHNR and CDR2 FQNEAQ (reference sequence). The CDR3 region has the DNA TGTGCCAGCAGCCTCCTTGGACAGGGCAAAGATGGCTACACCTTC. Its protein is CASSLLGQGKDGYTF. The full variable domain, in which reference TRBV7-9 and TRBJ1-2 provide the parts outside the CDR3, is DTGVSQNPRHKITKRGQNVTFRCDPISEHNRLYWYRQTLGQGPEFLTYFQNEAQLEKSRLLSDRFSAERPKGSFSTLEIQRTEQGDSAMYLCASSLLGQGKDGYTFGSGTRLTVV.

This clone was detected a few times. The gene calls are TRBV2 and TRBJ1-5, with a weak D call TRBD1 (5 bases). V was trimmed by 1 base and J by 4 bases, leaving 5 bases between them. Germline V gives CDR1 SNHLY, CDR2 FYNNEI. The CDR3 has 13 residues. Written as DNA, the CDR3 is TGTGCCAGCAGTGAAGGGACAAATCAGCCCCAGCATTTT. Translation: CASSEGTNQPQHF. Combining the CDR3 with reference TRBV2 and TRBJ1-5 gives the whole variable domain EPEVTQTPSHQVTQMGQEVILRCVPISNHLYFYWYRQILGQKVEFLVSFYNNEISEKSEIFDDQFSVERPDGSNFTLKIRSTKLEDSAMYFCASSEGTNQPQHFGDGTRLSIL.

This clone was found once. The chain has TRBV19 and TRBJ1-2, with 7 bases aligning to TRBD1. Trimming cost V 2 bases and J 7 bases; bases outside gene matches: 10. Germline V CDR1 and CDR2: LNHDA, SQIVND (reference sequence). The CDR3 runs 15 residues. The CDR3 coding sequence is TGTGCCAGTAGTATAAGTGTCCAGGGGGTAGCTGGCTACACCTTC. It yields the protein CASSISVQGVAGYTF.

This chain connects TRBV27 to TRBJ1-4; D not certain. CDR1 is MNHEY, CDR2 SMNVEV, per germline (reference sequence). The CDR3 loop spans 13 amino acids. V lost 7 bases to trimming and J lost 4 bases, with 10 bases between them. The CDR3 bases are TGTGCCAGCAAACGGACGGATAATGAAAAACTGTTTTTT. Its protein is CASKRTDNEKLFF.

In its sample, this clone was seen a few times. The rearrangement uses TRBV5-6 and TRBJ2-3; 11 nucleotides agree with TRBD2. Germline values: CDR1 SGHDT, CDR2 YYEEEE. This CDR3 region has 16 residues. The V gene end was trimmed by 5 bases and the J gene end by 2 bases; junction bases not matched to a gene: 7. CDR3 region: CASRLTSGGYTDTQYF. The CDR3 bases are TGTGCCAGCAGGCTCACTAGCGGGGGATACACAGATACGCAGTATTTT.

This clone was found many times. CDR3 loop: CASATNYNSPLHF. The CDR3 nucleotides are TGTGCCAGCGCGACAAATTATAATTCACCCCTCCACTTT. The V and J genes are TRBV27 and TRBJ1-6; unclear D gene. There are 13 residues in the CDR3. Trimming stripped 8 bases from V and 4 bases from J, with 9 bases between. Per the germline V gene, CDR1 is MNHEY and CDR2 is SMNVEV (reference sequence).

In its sample, this clone was seen a few times. The chain joins TRBV4-3 to TRBJ1-2, with D unclear. Germline V gene data show CDR1 as LGHNA and CDR2 as YSLEER. V was trimmed by 3 bases and J by 4 bases, leaving 15 bases between them. The length of the CDR3 is 15 residues. The CDR3 DNA is TGCGCCAGCAGCCACCAGGACGGGGAGACCTATGGCTACACCTTC. Its translation: CASSHQDGETYGYTF.

In nucleotides, the CDR3 is TGTGCCAGCAGTTACGGGCTAGTCGGGAATGAGCAGTTCTTC. As protein: CASSYGLVGNEQFF. The rearrangement joins TRBV6-5 to TRBJ2-1; D uncertain. V was clipped by 2 bases and J by 7 bases, with 12 bases between them. Germline V lookup: CDR1 MNHEY, CDR2 SVGAGI. The length of the CDR3 is 14 residues.

V is TRBV13 and J is TRBJ2-1; weak D call: TRBD2 (5 bases). Trimming took off 4 bases at V and 8 bases at J, with 21 bases between the two ends. The CDR3 consists of 16 residues. Germline CDR1 and CDR2: PRHDT and FYEKMQ (reference sequence). The CDR3 DNA reads TGTGCCAGCAGCTCCGGAGGTCTCTCCCAATACGATGAGCAGTTCTTC. Its translation is CASSSGGLSQYDEQFF.

This clone was seen at least ten times. Here the CDR3 reads CAWSRTSGGETQYF. The CDR3 coding sequence is TGTGCCTGGAGTAGGACTAGCGGGGGGGAGACCCAGTACTTC. The rearrangement joins TRBV30 to TRBJ2-5, with 14 nucleotides matching TRBD2. Looked up from germline, CDR1 is GTSNPN and CDR2 is SVGIG (reference sequence). The J segment lost 5 bases and the V segment lost 2 bases, leaving 1 base of the junction unmatched. The CDR3 sequence is 14 residues long. Looking up the rest from reference TRBV30 and TRBJ2-5 gives the full variable domain: SQTIHQWPATLVQPVGSPLSLECTVEGTSNPNLYWYRQAAGRGLQLLFYSVGIGQISSEVPQNLSASRPQDRQFILSSKKLLLSDSGFYLCAWSRTSGGETQYFGPGTRLLVL.

This clone was counted between two and nine times. The J gene is TRBJ2-7, the V gene TRBV7-9; perhaps TRBD2 as D (6 bases). The germline V gene encodes CDR1 SEHNR and CDR2 FQNEAQ (reference sequence). V was trimmed by 10 bases and J by 3 bases, leaving 10 bases between them. This CDR3 is 11 amino acids long. CDR3: CATSGVYEQYF. The CDR3 DNA reads TGTGCCACCTCGGGGGTCTACGAGCAGTACTTC.

This clone showed up just a few times. V is TRBV7-9 and J is TRBJ2-5; a weak D match, TRBD1 (6 bases). V lost 7 bases, J lost 4 bases, and 10 bases lay in between. Germline lookup yields CDR1 SEHNR and CDR2 FQNEAQ (reference sequence). The CDR3 has 12 amino acids. CDR3 bases: TGTGCCAGCAATGGGGGCGTAGAGACCCAGTACTTC. Protein: CASNGGVETQYF.

J is TRBJ2-2 and V is TRBV19; possible D gene TRBD1, 5 bases. The germline V gene encodes CDR1 LNHDA and CDR2 SQIVND (reference sequence). This CDR3 is 14 amino acids long. The ends were cut back, 1 base at V and 7 bases at J, with 10 bases in the middle. As DNA, the CDR3 is TGTGCCAGTAGTATAGTCTCAGGGTTCGGGGAGCTGTTTTTT. It specifies CASSIVSGFGELFF.

V usage is TRBV9 and J usage is TRBJ2-1, with D possibly TRBD2 on 5 matching bases. Germline assignment: CDR1 SGDLS and CDR2 YYNGEE. Trimming shortened V by 4 bases and J by 10 bases, and 18 bases separated the two germline ends. CDR3 length: 14 amino acids. The CDR3 loop reads CASSPRSSPGEQFF. Written as DNA, the CDR3 is TGTGCCAGCAGCCCTCGATCTAGCCCGGGGGAGCAGTTCTTC.

This clone occurred a few times. The chain links TRBV29-1 to TRBJ1-2; possibly TRBD1 for D (5 bases). CDR1 is SQVTM, CDR2 ANQGSEA, per germline. The CDR3 totals 15 residues. V lost 3 bases, J lost 6 bases, and 20 bases lay in between. The DNA for the CDR3 is TGCAGCGTTGAGGAAAGGAGTAGGGGAGTAAATGGCTACACCTTC. This sequence encodes CSVEERSRGVNGYTF.

This clone was seen only a few times. This chain links TRBV7-2 with TRBJ1-3; D is ambiguous. Germline V gives CDR1 SGHTA, CDR2 FQGNSA. The ends were cut back, 1 base at V and 0 bases at J, with 4 bases in the middle. This CDR3 comprises 14 residues. The CDR3 sequence is CASSLEYSGNTIYF. DNA of the CDR3: TGTGCCAGCAGCTTAGAGTACTCTGGAAACACCATATATTTT.

This clone has more than one count but fewer than ten. The rearrangement links TRBV6-5 to TRBJ2-7; D is undetermined. The CDR3 sequence is 14 residues long. V was shortened by 5 bases and J by 0 bases, with 11 bases between the two germline ends. Germline V CDR1 and CDR2: MNHEY, SVGAGI. In DNA, the CDR3 is TGTGCCAGCAGTGAATATTTCCCCTCCTACGAGCAGTACTTC. Protein: CASSEYFPSYEQYF.

This clone has a handful of counts. The rearrangement links TRBV7-8 to TRBJ2-6; a possible D gene is TRBD1 (5 bases). This CDR3 region has 16 residues. Trimming took 2 bases from V and 0 from J, leaving 8 bases between them. Germline assignment: CDR1 SGHVS and CDR2 FQNEAQ. The CDR3 DNA follows: TGTGCCAGCAGCTTAATGGGGCACTCTGGGGCCAACGTCCTGACTTTC. Its translation is CASSLMGHSGANVLTF.

The genes are TRBV12-2 and TRBJ2-7; the table's TRBD2 call for D was not verified on the DNA. TRBV12-2 has pseudogene status. The CDR3 is made up of 14 amino acids. The DNA of the CDR3 is TGTGCAAGTCGCTTAAGGTCGGTGGAGGACGAGCAGTACTTC. Its translation: CASRLRSVEDEQYF.

This clone was recorded a few times. This chain uses TRBV9 with TRBJ2-5, with 7 bases lining up with TRBD2. Germline CDR1 reads SGDLS; CDR2 reads YYNGEE. This CDR3 contains 18 residues. The junction had 19 bases not matched to a gene; V was cut back by 4 bases and J by 4 bases. The CDR3 is CASSQARLAYLPRETQYF. DNA of the CDR3: TGTGCCAGCAGCCAAGCGCGACTAGCCTACCTTCCACGAGAGACCCAGTACTTC.

The chain combines TRBV12-5 with TRBJ1-2; TRBD1 might be the D (5 bases). Germline CDR1 LGHNT, CDR2 FRNRAP. The CDR3 has 15 amino acids. The V end was cut by 2 bases, the J end by 6 bases, with 16 bases between. The CDR3 spells CASGLIPQGADGYTF. CDR3 nucleotide sequence: TGTGCTAGTGGTTTGATCCCTCAGGGAGCGGATGGCTACACCTTC.

The chain carries TRBV29-1 and TRBJ2-3; D is perhaps TRBD2 (5 bases). V was shortened by 6 bases and J by 2 bases, with 12 bases between the two germline ends. The germline V gene encodes CDR1 SQVTM and CDR2 ANQGSEA. The CDR3 has 13 residues. The CDR3 loop reads CSVRGQNTDTQYF. CDR3 DNA: TGCAGCGTCCGAGGGCAGAACACAGATACGCAGTATTTT.

V gene TRBV6-6 combines with J gene TRBJ1-5; D remains ambiguous. V was cut by 2 bases and J by 4 bases, with 6 bases left in between. The germline CDR1 and CDR2 sequences are MNHNY and SVGAGI (reference sequence). The length of the CDR3 is 13 residues. The CDR3 protein is CASSYTGNQPQHF. In nucleotides, the CDR3 is TGTGCCAGCAGTTACACCGGGAATCAGCCCCAGCATTTT.

The chain recombines TRBV2 with TRBJ1-6, with unresolved D. The CDR3 is made up of 11 amino acids. Trimming took off 8 bases at V and 10 bases at J, with 9 bases between the two ends. From germline, CDR1 is SNHLY and CDR2 FYNNEI. CDR3 sequence (DNA): TGTGCCAGCCGTTTGGTGTCACCCCTCCACTTT. This codes for CASRLVSPLHF.

V is TRBV30 and J is TRBJ2-3; maybe TRBD2 (6 bases). The CDR3 covers 15 residues. V was clipped by 1 base and J by 0 bases, with 11 bases between them. CDR1 GTSNPN and CDR2 SVGIG come from the germline V gene (reference sequence). The CDR3 here is CAWSGETRSTDTQYF. CDR3 DNA sequence: TGTGCCTGGAGTGGCGAGACTAGAAGCACAGATACGCAGTATTTT.

This clone was seen a few times. This chain uses TRBV5-6 with TRBJ1-6, with D possibly matching TRBD1 (6 bases). This CDR3 has 15 amino acids. V lost 3 bases, J lost 7 bases, and 14 bases lay in between. Germline V lookup: CDR1 SGHDT, CDR2 YYEEEE. CDR3 sequence (DNA): TGTGCCAGCAGCTCGGTCCAGGGGCCCAATTCACCCCTCCACTTT. It codes for CASSSVQGPNSPLHF. The full variable domain, with the rest looked up from reference TRBV5-6 and TRBJ1-6, is DAGVTQSPTHLIKTRGQQVTLRCSPKSGHDTVSWYQQALGQGPQFIFQYYEEEERQRGNFPDRFSGHQFPNYSSELNVNALLLGDSALYLCASSSVQGPNSPLHFGNGTRLTVT.

This rearrangement joins TRBV7-2 to TRBJ2-1; 7 bases map to TRBD1. The CDR3 is made up of 11 amino acids. The germline V gene encodes CDR1 SGHTA and CDR2 FQGNSA. After removal of 3 bases from V and 13 bases from J, the junction contained 3 bases not matched to a gene. The CDR3, as DNA: TGTGCCAGCAGCTTGGGACAGACCCAGTTCTTC. It codes for CASSLGQTQFF.

This clone was seen a few times. The V gene is TRBV30, the J gene TRBJ1-2; D might be TRBD1 (5 bases). Looked up from germline, CDR1 is GTSNPN and CDR2 is SVGIG (reference sequence). The V gene lost 3 bases and the J gene lost 7 bases, with 9 bases spanning the gap. The CDR3 extends over 11 amino acids. CDR3 nucleotides: TGTGCCTGGAGAGCAGGGACTGGCTACACCTTC. It encodes CAWRAGTGYTF.